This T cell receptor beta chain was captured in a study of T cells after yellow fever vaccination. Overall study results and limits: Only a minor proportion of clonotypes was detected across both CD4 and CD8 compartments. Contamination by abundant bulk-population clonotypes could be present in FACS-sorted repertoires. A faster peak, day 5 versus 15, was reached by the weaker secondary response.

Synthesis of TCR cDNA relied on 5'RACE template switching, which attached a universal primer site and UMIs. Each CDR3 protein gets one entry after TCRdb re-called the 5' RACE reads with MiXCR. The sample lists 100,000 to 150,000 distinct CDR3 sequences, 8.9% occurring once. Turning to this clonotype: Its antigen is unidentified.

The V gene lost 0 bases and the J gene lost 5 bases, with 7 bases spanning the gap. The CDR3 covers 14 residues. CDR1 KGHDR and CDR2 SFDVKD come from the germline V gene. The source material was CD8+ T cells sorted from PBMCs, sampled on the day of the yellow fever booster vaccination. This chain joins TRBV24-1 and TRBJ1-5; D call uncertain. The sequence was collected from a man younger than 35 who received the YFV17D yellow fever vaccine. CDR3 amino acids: CATSDLEEDQPQHF. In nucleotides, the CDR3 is TGTGCCACCAGTGATTTGGAGGAGGATCAGCCCCAGCATTTT.